This is a list of T cell receptor beta chains from one sample in a study of blood T cell repertoires in COVID-19. Libraries were prepared by immunoSEQ multiplex PCR; TCRdb keeps only in-frame clonotypes and omits some of them. The sample includes some 68,000 clones, approximately 92% of them seen just once. Sequencing was performed on peripheral blood. The receptors here all came from a man aged 45-65 years with active COVID-19. Both conserved end residues are part of each CDR3. D genes are given only for firm matches. Expanded clones get a size class; other rows say once, few or many, or leave the size out.

j_gene: TRBJ1-6
abundance: once
d_gene: .
v_gene: TRBV7-3
CDR3aa: CASSLAAANSPLHF
CDR3nt: TGTGCCAGCAGCTTAGCGGCAGCAAATTCACCCCTCCACTTT

j_gene: TRBJ2-3
abundance: .
d_gene: .
v_gene: TRBV12-5
CDR3aa: CASRGRTDTQYF
CDR3nt: TGTGCTAGCCGCGGTAGAACAGATACGCAGTATTTT

j_gene: TRBJ2-7
abundance: .
d_gene: TRBD1
v_gene: TRBV7-6
CDR3aa: CASSGMTGEGPYEQYF
CDR3nt: TGTGCCAGCAGCGGAATGACAGGGGAAGGCCCTTACGAGCAGTACTTC

j_gene: TRBJ2-5
abundance: once
d_gene: .
v_gene: TRBV5-1
CDR3aa: CASSFTPDSLAQYF
CDR3nt: TGCGCCAGCAGCTTCACCCCGGACAGTTTGGCCCAGTACTTC

j_gene: TRBJ2-7
abundance: few
d_gene: TRBD2
v_gene: TRBV3-1/TRBV3-2
CDR3aa: CASSLGLAGTGYEQYF
CDR3nt: TGTGCCAGCAGCCTTGGACTAGCGGGGACGGGCTACGAGCAGTACTTC

j_gene: TRBJ1-2
abundance: .
d_gene: .
v_gene: TRBV29-1
CDR3aa: CSVSTGTNYGYTF
CDR3nt: TGCAGCGTTTCCACCGGGACTAACTATGGCTACACCTTC

j_gene: TRBJ2-2
abundance: .
d_gene: .
v_gene: TRBV12-5
CDR3aa: CASGLNLQGTGELFF
CDR3nt: TGTGCTAGTGGTTTGAACTTACAGGGAACCGGGGAGCTGTTTTTT

j_gene: TRBJ1-2
abundance: .
d_gene: .
v_gene: TRBV19
CDR3aa: CASTKSGFLGYGYTF
CDR3nt: TGTGCCAGTACAAAATCAGGGTTCCTTGGGTATGGCTACACCTTC

j_gene: TRBJ2-2
abundance: .
d_gene: .
v_gene: TRBV19
CDR3aa: CASSIQLAVTGELFF
CDR3nt: TGTGCCAGTAGTATACAGCTAGCAGTCACCGGGGAGCTGTTTTTT

j_gene: TRBJ1-6
abundance: .
d_gene: .
v_gene: TRBV6-5
CDR3aa: CASSYWSGSYSPLHF
CDR3nt: TGTGCCAGCAGTTACTGGTCCGGGTCGTATTCACCCCTCCACTTT

j_gene: TRBJ2-7
abundance: once
d_gene: TRBD1
v_gene: TRBV10-3
CDR3aa: CAISPGQGYEQYF
CDR3nt: TGTGCCATCAGCCCGGGACAGGGCTACGAGCAGTACTTC

j_gene: TRBJ2-7
abundance: .
d_gene: TRBD1
v_gene: TRBV12-3/TRBV12-4
CDR3aa: CASSRDRAYEQYF
CDR3nt: TGTGCCAGCAGCCGGGACAGGGCCTACGAGCAGTACTTC

j_gene: TRBJ1-5
abundance: .
d_gene: TRBD1
v_gene: TRBV15
CDR3aa: CATSRDEGASNQPQHF
CDR3nt: TGTGCCACCAGCAGAGATGAGGGGGCAAGCAATCAGCCCCAGCATTTT

j_gene: TRBJ1-2
abundance: .
d_gene: .
v_gene: TRBV6-5
CDR3aa: CASRGWGGDYGYTF
CDR3nt: TGTGCCAGCAGGGGATGGGGGGGTGACTATGGCTACACCTTC

j_gene: TRBJ1-1
abundance: .
d_gene: .
v_gene: TRBV3-1/TRBV3-2
CDR3aa: CASSQVGGPEAFF
CDR3nt: TGTGCCAGCAGCCAAGTTGGGGGCCCTGAAGCTTTCTTT

j_gene: TRBJ2-6
abundance: .
d_gene: TRBD1
v_gene: TRBV2
CDR3aa: CASSERDSFSGANVLTF
CDR3nt: TGTGCCAGCAGCGAAAGGGACAGCTTCTCTGGGGCCAACGTCCTGACTTTC

j_gene: TRBJ2-2
abundance: .
d_gene: TRBD1
v_gene: TRBV27
CDR3aa: CASSIQGRNTGELFF
CDR3nt: TGTGCCAGCAGTATACAGGGGCGTAACACCGGGGAGCTGTTTTTT

j_gene: TRBJ1-2
abundance: .
d_gene: .
v_gene: TRBV5-4
CDR3aa: CASSLEASNYGYTF
CDR3nt: TGTGCCAGCAGCCTCGAGGCTTCAAACTATGGCTACACCTTC

j_gene: TRBJ2-5
abundance: .
d_gene: .
v_gene: TRBV20-1
CDR3aa: CSANHRETQYF
CDR3nt: TGCAGTGCTAACCATCGGGAGACCCAGTACTTC

j_gene: TRBJ2-1
abundance: .
d_gene: TRBD2
v_gene: TRBV15
CDR3aa: CATSRDGRDEQFF
CDR3nt: TGTGCCACCAGCAGAGATGGGAGGGATGAGCAGTTCTTC

j_gene: TRBJ2-3
abundance: .
d_gene: TRBD2
v_gene: TRBV10-3
CDR3aa: CAISAGTRRTDTQYF
CDR3nt: TGTGCCATCAGTGCCGGGACTAGACGCACAGATACGCAGTATTTT

j_gene: TRBJ2-2
abundance: .
d_gene: TRBD2
v_gene: TRBV5-6
CDR3aa: CASTLLTSGESGELFF
CDR3nt: TGTGCCAGCACCCTCCTGACTAGCGGGGAGAGCGGGGAGCTGTTTTTT

j_gene: TRBJ2-3
abundance: once
d_gene: TRBD1
v_gene: TRBV5-1
CDR3aa: CASRTGGAWADTQYF
CDR3nt: TGCGCCAGCAGGACAGGGGGCGCTTGGGCAGATACGCAGTATTTT

j_gene: TRBJ2-3
abundance: .
d_gene: TRBD2
v_gene: TRBV5-1
CDR3aa: CASSLVSSGGDTQYF
CDR3nt: TGCGCCAGCAGCTTGGTGTCTAGCGGGGGAGATACGCAGTATTTT

j_gene: TRBJ2-5
abundance: .
d_gene: TRBD2
v_gene: TRBV10-3
CDR3aa: CAISGASGGAQETQYF
CDR3nt: TGTGCCATCAGTGGGGCTAGCGGGGGGGCCCAAGAGACCCAGTACTTC

j_gene: TRBJ2-7
abundance: .
d_gene: TRBD2
v_gene: TRBV7-2
CDR3aa: CASSLVVAGGIYEQYF
CDR3nt: TGTGCCAGCAGCTTAGTCGTGGCGGGGGGGATCTACGAGCAGTACTTC

j_gene: TRBJ1-6
abundance: .
d_gene: TRBD1
v_gene: TRBV6-2/TRBV6-3
CDR3aa: CASSYGGQVSPLHF
CDR3nt: TGTGCCAGCAGTTACGGGGGACAGGTATCACCCCTCCACTTT

j_gene: TRBJ1-2
abundance: .
d_gene: .
v_gene: TRBV6-5
CDR3aa: CASRPSYGYTF
CDR3nt: TGTGCCAGCAGACCCAGCTATGGCTACACCTTC

j_gene: TRBJ2-5
abundance: .
d_gene: .
v_gene: TRBV7-2
CDR3aa: CASSFSSQSETQYF
CDR3nt: TGTGCCAGCAGCTTCAGTTCACAGTCAGAGACCCAGTACTTC

j_gene: TRBJ2-2
abundance: .
d_gene: TRBD1
v_gene: TRBV24-1
CDR3aa: CATSDGWDRSTGELFF
CDR3nt: TGTGCCACCAGTGATGGATGGGACAGGAGTACCGGGGAGCTGTTTTTT